This T cell receptor beta chain was documented in a study of radiotherapy plus CTLA-4 blockade in lung cancer. Study outcomes and limitations: An expansion of tumor-derived TCR clones occurred in blood after radiotherapy plus ipilimumab.

Comment on this clone: Its antigen is unidentified.

Focal radiation plus CTLA-4 blockade with ipilimumab was given to patients with chemo-refractory metastatic non-small-cell lung cancer. Assay: immunoSEQ multiplex PCR; the TCRdb copy retains only in-frame clones and omits some. The data contain roughly 98,000 clones, over 80% of them singletons. This TCR was recovered from a human donor with non-small cell lung cancer that progressed on radiotherapy plus ipilimumab. The sequenced sample was peripheral blood, obtained from a patient treated with radiotherapy plus ipilimumab.

In DNA form, the CDR3 reads TGCGCCAGCAGCTTGGCCGGACAGCTTGAAGCTTTCTTT. Its protein is CASSLAGQLEAFF. The chain carries TRBV5-1 and TRBJ1-1; perhaps TRBD1 as D (6 bases). The V end was cut by 0 bases, the J end by 7 bases, with 10 bases between. The CDR3 totals 13 residues. The germline CDR1 and CDR2 sequences are SGHRS and YFSETQ.